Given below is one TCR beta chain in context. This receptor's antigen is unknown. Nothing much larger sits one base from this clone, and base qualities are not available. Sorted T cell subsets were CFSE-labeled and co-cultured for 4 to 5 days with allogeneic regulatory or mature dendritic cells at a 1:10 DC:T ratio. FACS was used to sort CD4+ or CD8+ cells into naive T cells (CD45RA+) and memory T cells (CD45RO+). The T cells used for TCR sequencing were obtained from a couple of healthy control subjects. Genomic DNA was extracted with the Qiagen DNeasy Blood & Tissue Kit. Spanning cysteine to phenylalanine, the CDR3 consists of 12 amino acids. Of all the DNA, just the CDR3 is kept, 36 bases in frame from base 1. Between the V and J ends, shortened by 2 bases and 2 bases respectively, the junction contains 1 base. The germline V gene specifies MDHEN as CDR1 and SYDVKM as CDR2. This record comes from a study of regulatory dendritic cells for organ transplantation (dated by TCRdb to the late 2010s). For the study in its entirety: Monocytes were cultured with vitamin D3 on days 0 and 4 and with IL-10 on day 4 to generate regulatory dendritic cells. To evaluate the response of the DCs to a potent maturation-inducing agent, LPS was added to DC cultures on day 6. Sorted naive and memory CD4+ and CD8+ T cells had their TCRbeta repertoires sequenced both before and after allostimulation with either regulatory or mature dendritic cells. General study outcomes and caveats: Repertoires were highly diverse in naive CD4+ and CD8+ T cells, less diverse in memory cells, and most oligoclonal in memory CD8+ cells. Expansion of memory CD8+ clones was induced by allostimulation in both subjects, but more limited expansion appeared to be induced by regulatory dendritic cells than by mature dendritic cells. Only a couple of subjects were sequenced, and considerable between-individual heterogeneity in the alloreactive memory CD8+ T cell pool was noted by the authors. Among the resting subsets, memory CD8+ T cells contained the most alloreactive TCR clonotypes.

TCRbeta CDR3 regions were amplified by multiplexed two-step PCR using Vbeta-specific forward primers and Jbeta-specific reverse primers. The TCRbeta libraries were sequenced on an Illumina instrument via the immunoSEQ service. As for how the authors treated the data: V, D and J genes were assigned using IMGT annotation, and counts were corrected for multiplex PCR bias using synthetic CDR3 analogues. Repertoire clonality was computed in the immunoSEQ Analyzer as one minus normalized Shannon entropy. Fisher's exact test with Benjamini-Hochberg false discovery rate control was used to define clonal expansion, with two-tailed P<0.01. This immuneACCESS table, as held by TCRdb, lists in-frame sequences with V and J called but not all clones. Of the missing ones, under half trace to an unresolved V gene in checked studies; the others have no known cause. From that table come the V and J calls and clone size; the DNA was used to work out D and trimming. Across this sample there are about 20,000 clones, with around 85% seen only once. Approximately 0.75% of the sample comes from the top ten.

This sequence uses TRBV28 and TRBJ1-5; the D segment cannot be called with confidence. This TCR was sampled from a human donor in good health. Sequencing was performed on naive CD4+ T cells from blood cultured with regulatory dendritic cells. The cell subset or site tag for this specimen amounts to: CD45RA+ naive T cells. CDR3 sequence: CASSLRNQPQHF. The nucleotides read TGTGCCAGCAGTTTACGCAATCAGCCCCAGCATTTT.